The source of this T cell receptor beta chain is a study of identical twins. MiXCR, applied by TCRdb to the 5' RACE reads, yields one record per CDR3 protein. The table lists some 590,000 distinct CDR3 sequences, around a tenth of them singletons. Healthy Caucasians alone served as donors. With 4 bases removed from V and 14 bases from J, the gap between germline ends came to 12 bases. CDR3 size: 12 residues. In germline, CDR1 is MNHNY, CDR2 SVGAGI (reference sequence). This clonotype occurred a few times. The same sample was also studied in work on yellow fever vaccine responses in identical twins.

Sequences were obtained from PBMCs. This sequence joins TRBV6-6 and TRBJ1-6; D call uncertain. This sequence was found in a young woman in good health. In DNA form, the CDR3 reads TGTGCCAGCAGTTCCTTAGTGGGAGCCCTCCACTTT. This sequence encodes CASSSLVGALHF.